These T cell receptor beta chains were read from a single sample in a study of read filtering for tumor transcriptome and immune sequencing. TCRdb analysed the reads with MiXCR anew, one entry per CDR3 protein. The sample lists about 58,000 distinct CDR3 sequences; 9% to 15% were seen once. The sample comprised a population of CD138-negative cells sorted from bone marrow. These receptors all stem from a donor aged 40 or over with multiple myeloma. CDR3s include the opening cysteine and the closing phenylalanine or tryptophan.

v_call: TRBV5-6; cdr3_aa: CASSKGGELFF
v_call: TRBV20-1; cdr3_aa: CSAEYRTGTSYEQYF
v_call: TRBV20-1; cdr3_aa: CSARRPYRGPSTGELFF
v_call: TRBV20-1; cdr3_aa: CSAQGPVADTQYF
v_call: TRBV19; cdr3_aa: CASIASWADVLTF
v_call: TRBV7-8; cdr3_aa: CASSLGQTTNEKLFF
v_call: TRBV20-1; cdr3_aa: CSARTGDPNQPQHF
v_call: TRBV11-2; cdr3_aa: CASSFTTGGQPQHF
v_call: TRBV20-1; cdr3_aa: CSATGQENQPQHF
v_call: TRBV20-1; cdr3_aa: CSALGQGWSYEQYF
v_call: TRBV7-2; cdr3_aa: CASSLAPGLGGTDTQYF
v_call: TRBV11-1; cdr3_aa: CACSRRVGTDTQYF
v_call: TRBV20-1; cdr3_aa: CSAPSVGPYNEQFF
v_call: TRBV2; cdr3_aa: CASSRGQLFGFQYF
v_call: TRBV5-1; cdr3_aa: CASRSPGQHYEQYF
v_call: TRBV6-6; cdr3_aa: CASRKDGTTYNEQFF
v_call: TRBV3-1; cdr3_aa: CASSQDPLRRGNTEAFF
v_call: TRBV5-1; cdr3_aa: CASSLGFVEDTQYF
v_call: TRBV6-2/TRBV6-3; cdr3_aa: CASSYTGGFSSYNEQFF
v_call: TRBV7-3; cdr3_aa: CASSLGSSGGNEQFF
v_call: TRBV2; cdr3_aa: CASSELAGINNEQFF
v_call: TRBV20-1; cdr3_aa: CSALGTSGSPLHF
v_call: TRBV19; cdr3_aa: CASKVDRVGETQYF
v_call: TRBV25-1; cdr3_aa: CASSPSHTGYDTEAFF
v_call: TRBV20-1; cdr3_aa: CSARSGRSGSPLHF
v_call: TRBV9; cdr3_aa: CASSVSGTGTEQYF
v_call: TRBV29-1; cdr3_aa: CSADSRQGRNEQFF
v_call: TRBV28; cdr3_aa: CASNRFSTNEKLFF
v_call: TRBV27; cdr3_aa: CASNRGRPFSTDTQYF
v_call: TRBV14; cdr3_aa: CASSQDWEYGYTF
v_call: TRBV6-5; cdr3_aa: CASSYPGLAGGQQFF
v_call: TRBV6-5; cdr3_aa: CASNNRVNNSPLHF
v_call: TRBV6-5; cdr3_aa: CASTRQGGTLSVLTF
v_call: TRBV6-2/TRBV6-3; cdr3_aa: CASTYTGRSSYNSPLHF
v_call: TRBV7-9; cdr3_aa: CASSLSTTSGGNTIYF
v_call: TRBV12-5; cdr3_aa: CASGRDRVREAFF
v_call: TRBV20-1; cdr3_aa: CSARDQGQGSTDTQYF
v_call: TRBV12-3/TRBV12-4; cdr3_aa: CASCNRVAGELFF
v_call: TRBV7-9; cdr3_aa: CASSFRDRAEKLFF
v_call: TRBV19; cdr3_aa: CASSIVSASNREQFF
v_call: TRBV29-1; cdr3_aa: CSVVKWTGEETQYF
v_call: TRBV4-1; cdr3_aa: CASSQGEVGGTEAFF
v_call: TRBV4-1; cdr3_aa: CASSQAIQTGIIVGYTF
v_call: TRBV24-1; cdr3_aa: CATSDYSNQPQHF
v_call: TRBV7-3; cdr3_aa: CASSPQGTSYNEQFF
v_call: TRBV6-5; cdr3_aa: CASSYPRGLYNEQFF
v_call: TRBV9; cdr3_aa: CASSVAPGQEGTQYF
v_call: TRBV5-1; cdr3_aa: CASSLQPGANTGELFF
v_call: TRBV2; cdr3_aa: CASSGGSEGKLFF
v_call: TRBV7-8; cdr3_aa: CASSLQSGGIYNEQFF
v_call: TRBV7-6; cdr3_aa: CASSLGGGTEASF
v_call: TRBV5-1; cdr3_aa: CASSLGQGIGELFF
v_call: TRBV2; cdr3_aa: CASSEGRGGSTDTQYF
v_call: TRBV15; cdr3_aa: CATSRSPGGVNQPQHF
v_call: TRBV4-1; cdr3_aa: CASSQSPQLAGVSYEQYF
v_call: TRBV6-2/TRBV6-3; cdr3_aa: CASSFRQGEAFTGELFF
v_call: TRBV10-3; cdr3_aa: CATTGDAYNEQFF
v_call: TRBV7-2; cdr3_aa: CASSLEQGRETQYF
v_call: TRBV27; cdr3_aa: CASAPQTPNTGELFF